Given below is one T cell receptor (beta chain) in context. V was pared by 5 bases and J by 6 bases, with 10 bases of the junction left unmatched. This CDR3 has 15 residues. Germline V gene lookup returns CDR1 SGHAT and CDR2 FQNNGV. The data originate from a study of cytomegalovirus exposure and HLA in healthy donors. With 60 Vbeta and 13 Jbeta primers, the PCR was carried out. This table comes from immunoSEQ multiplex PCR, and its TCRdb copy is limited to in-frame clones, with some not included. The table lists tens of thousands of clones, approximately 63% of them singletons. The V gene is TRBV11-2, the J gene TRBJ2-3; TRBD2 matches 8 bases. The receptor's source is a woman between 45 and 60 years old in good health and CMV-seropositive. Sample: PBMCs. CDR3 nucleotide sequence: TGTGCCAGCAGCCAAAGCGGGAGAACCATTGATACGCAGTATTTT. As protein: CASSQSGRTIDTQYF.